This TCR beta chain derives from a study of CD8 T cells in ankylosing spondylitis. By quantitative 5'-RACE with molecular barcodes, the TCR beta libraries were made. TCRdb processed the 5' RACE reads anew with MiXCR; each CDR3 protein has one entry. The repertoire consists of about 700,000 distinct CDR3 sequences, with around 19% occurring once and the leading ten covering around 19%. CDR3 length equals 14 residues. V lost 7 bases, J lost 7 bases, and 7 bases stayed unmatched. Study-level results: Clones linked to disease, bearing a CD8+ phenotype, were relatively rare in peripheral blood. It appeared that ankylosing spondylitis blood was characterized by a TCR beta motif of under ten highly homologous variants. Earlier studies detected some motif variants in reactive arthritis synovial fluid and blood.

This clonotype has ten or more counts. Its antigen is unidentified. The genes are TRBV12-3 or TRBV12-4 and TRBJ2-2, with 9 nucleotides matching TRBD1. The receptor was derived from a male donor with ankylosing spondylitis. Sequenced: blood, either unsorted or a sorted T cell fraction (not recorded which). CDR3 nucleotides: TGTGCCAGCAATCCACAGGGGGCGATCGGGGAGCTGTTTTTT. It specifies CASNPQGAIGELFF.